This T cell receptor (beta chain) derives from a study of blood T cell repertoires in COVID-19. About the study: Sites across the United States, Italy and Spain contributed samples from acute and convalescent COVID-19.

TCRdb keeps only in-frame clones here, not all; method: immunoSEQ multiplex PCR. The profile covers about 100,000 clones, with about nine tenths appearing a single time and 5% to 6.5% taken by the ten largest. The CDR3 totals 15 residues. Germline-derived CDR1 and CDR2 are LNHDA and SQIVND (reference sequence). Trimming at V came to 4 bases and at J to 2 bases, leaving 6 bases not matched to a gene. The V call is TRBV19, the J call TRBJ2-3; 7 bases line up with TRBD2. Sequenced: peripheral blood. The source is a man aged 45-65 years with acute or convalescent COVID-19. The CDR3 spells CASSTTLAATDTQYF. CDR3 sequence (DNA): TGTGCCAGTAGTACGACTCTAGCGGCCACAGATACGCAGTATTTT. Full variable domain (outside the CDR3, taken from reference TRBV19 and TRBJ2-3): DGGITQSPKYLFRKEGQNVTLSCEQNLNHDAMYWYRQDPGQGLRLIYYSQIVNDFQKGDIAEGYSVSREKKESFPLTVTSAQKNPTAFYLCASSTTLAATDTQYFGPGTRLTVL.